This T cell receptor (beta chain) derives from a study of shared clonotypes between healthy human individuals (dated by TCRdb to 2018 to 2021). About the full investigation: The cohort included a few men and a couple of women between 18 and 49 years of age. The study deeply sequenced blood TCR repertoires of five healthy adults to estimate repertoire size and the extent of clonotype sharing between individuals. Each donor's leukapheresis produced roughly between roughly 0.9 and 8.9 billion PBMCs. Different laboratories and diverse techniques were used to prepare libraries and sequence TCR repertoires, to increase sequencing depth and limit assay-specific biases. Per donor, three plates each were used for CD4 naive and CD4 memory, two for CD8 naive, and one for CD8 memory.

Trimming takes 5 bases from V and 10 bases from J, and the germline ends sit 12 bases apart. The germline V gene encodes CDR1 SNHLY and CDR2 FYNNEI. The CDR3 runs 12 amino acids, cysteine and phenylalanine included. Only the CDR3 DNA stays, 36 bases, in frame from base 1. TCR CDR3 regions were amplified from genomic DNA by multiplex PCR using the deep immunoSEQ assay. Extracted genomic DNA from each cell subset was spread evenly across all wells of several immunoSEQ 96-well plates, with each plate serving as a replicate. For sorted subsets, each replicate PCR was loaded with about 0.2 ug genomic DNA, equivalent to approximately 27,000 T cell genomes. The purified libraries were quantified using a Qubit 3.0 fluorometer, sized with a Bioanalyzer 2100, and then quantified again using the KAPA Library Quantification kit. Every immunoSEQ 96-well plate was sequenced on a dedicated single-read 150-cycle Illumina NextSeq 550 flow cell. Regarding the original processing steps: Because the immunoSEQ output held only junctional sequences and lacked quality scores, the filtering could not match the filtering applied to full-length reads. Sequences were annotated with PyIR, a Python wrapper for IgBLAST v1.9, using IMGT germline references to assign V/J genes and CDR3. Reads were removed for weak V/J assignments (E-value above 1e-6), missing CDR3, stop codons, out-of-frame junctions, or ambiguous translated residues. V3J clonotypes were defined as sequences sharing an identical inferred V gene, J gene, and CDR3 amino acid sequence. Percentage overlap between repertoires was calculated by dividing the number of shared unique clonotypes by the size of the smaller repertoire. RTK rarefaction, the Chao1 estimator, and Recon v2.1 estimates of unobserved clonotypes were used to assess repertoire richness. Generation probabilities were computed with OLGA for all TCRbeta clonotypes obtained by the gDNA method from four donors. Not all clones reach the TCRdb copy of this immuneACCESS table, which keeps in-frame sequences only. Checked studies attribute under half of the gap to unresolved V genes and leave the rest unexplained. V, J and clone size reflect that table, while D and trimming were determined from the DNA. For this sample there are over 1.5 million clones; 95% to 99% appear just once. Clones ranked in the top ten supply about 0.45% of the sample.

Overall study outcomes, separate from this receptor: Pairwise subsampling led to the expectation that sequencing depth would affect the degree of clonotype sharing among donors. Compared with non-shared clonotypes, clonotypes shared by all four sorted-subset donors had higher generation probabilities. Even with the large sequencing depth, rarefaction of the sorted-subset datasets indicated that sequencing was incomplete. Only blood was sampled, and tissue TCR repertoires likely differ from those in blood. The small number of donors limited the genetic and exposure-history diversity represented. Sharing across several donors was observed for 5% to 6.5% of naive CD4, 3.5% of naive CD8, around 2.5% of memory CD4, and 0.4% of memory CD8 clonotypes. Naive subsets generally had larger estimated clonotype richness than memory subsets.

The donors were healthy, HIV-negative adults who had no recently reported acute infections or vaccinations. All donors were Caucasian adults living in Nashville, Tennessee, USA. CD4+ T cells were enriched through magnetic negative selection, after which naive cells were positively selected on CD45RA and the remaining negative fraction served as the memory subset. Blood was collected by leukapheresis, and PBMCs were isolated by Ficoll-Histopaque density gradient centrifugation and then cryopreserved in liquid nitrogen vapor phase. Purity and quantity of every magnetically sorted T cell population were checked by analytical flow cytometry. Each sorted fraction had its genomic DNA isolated and then quantified by UV absorbance on a Nanodrop 2000c. The sample holds a few counts of this clone. It has no known antigen specificity. Base qualities are not recorded, but no much larger clone differs from it by a single base.

Recombination connected TRBV2 to TRBJ1-5, with TRBD1 perhaps the D gene, on 5 matching bases. The clonotype was recovered from a man younger than 45 in good health. The sample comprised naive CD4+ T cells sorted from blood. Reading the label with the study, this specimen's cell subset or site is: CD45RA+ positively selected. Read as DNA, the sequence is TGTGCCAGCAGTTCTCAGGGAAGACCCCAGCATTTT. Its product reads: CASSSQGRPQHF.